This T cell receptor (beta chain) was documented in a study of multiple sclerosis patients with progressive multifocal leukoencephalopathy. Study findings and constraints: It is unclear whether the findings reflect JC virus infection or general immunocompromise. Lower normalized Shannon entropy suggested reduced TRB diversity in most PML patients.

Worth noting for this clone: No antigen is known for it.

Described time point: before natalizumab initiation. V lost 0 bases and J lost 8; bases outside the gene matches: 7. CDR3 length equals 16 residues. CDR1 LGHNA and CDR2 YSLEER come from the germline V gene. Each PCR contained spiked synthetic TR CDR3 controls spanning every V-J pairing. Only in-frame clones appear in the TCRdb table, and some are missing; sequencing was by immunoSEQ multiplex PCR. The sample consists of fewer than 35,000 clones, around 91% of them appearing once. The chain is built from TRBV4-3 and TRBJ1-4; 9 bases agree with TRBD1. The receptor was isolated from a human donor with multiple sclerosis. Sequenced: PBMCs. CDR3 amino acids: CASSQDGTGLREKLFF. The CDR3 bases are TGCGCCAGCAGCCAAGACGGGACAGGGCTGAGGGAAAAACTGTTTTTT.